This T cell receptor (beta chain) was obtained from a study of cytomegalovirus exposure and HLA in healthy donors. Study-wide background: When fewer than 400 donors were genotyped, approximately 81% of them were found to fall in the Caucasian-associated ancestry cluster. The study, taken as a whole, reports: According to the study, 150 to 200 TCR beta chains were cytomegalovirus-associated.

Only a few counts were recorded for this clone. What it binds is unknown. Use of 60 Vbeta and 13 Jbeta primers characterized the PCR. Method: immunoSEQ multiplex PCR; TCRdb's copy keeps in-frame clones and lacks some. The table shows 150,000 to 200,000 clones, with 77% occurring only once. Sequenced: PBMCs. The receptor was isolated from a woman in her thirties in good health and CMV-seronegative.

CDR3 loop: CASSLKLAGGPSTDTQYF. The DNA for the CDR3 is TGTGCCAGCAGCTTAAAGCTAGCGGGGGGCCCTAGCACAGATACGCAGTATTTT. The chain couples TRBV13 to TRBJ2-3, with TRBD2 matching 11 bases. V trimming: 2 bases; J trimming: 0 bases; junction bases outside the gene matches: 7. The CDR3 spans 18 residues. CDR1 and CDR2 from the germline V gene are PRHDT and FYEKMQ (reference sequence).